Following are 4 T cell receptor beta chains from one sample sequenced in a study of cytomegalovirus exposure and HLA in healthy donors. Primers for the PCR totalled 60 Vbeta and 13 Jbeta. Generated by immunoSEQ multiplex PCR, the TCRdb table keeps only in-frame clones and is missing some. The sample lists 150,000 to 200,000 clones; 77% were seen once. Sequencing was performed on PBMCs. All receptors derive from a female donor in good health and CMV-seronegative.

The chain employs TRBV28 and TRBJ2-1, with a possible D match to TRBD2 (6 bases). This CDR3 region has 14 residues. The V gene lost 6 bases and the J gene lost 12 bases, with 21 bases spanning the gap. Germline V gene data show CDR1 as MDHEN and CDR2 as SYDVKM. CDR3 amino acids: CASSLSGSMGGQFF. The CDR3 region has the DNA TGTGCCAGCAGCTTGTCGGGGTCTATGGGGGGGCAGTTCTTC.

This clone came up once. CDR3 nucleotide sequence: TGTGCCAGCAGCCAATCCCTAGCGGGGGCCTACGAGCAGTACTTC. Translated, it gives CASSQSLAGAYEQYF. This chain uses TRBV4-2 with TRBJ2-7; 10 bases line up with TRBD2. The germline CDR1 and CDR2 sequences are LGHNA and YNFKEQ. CDR3 size: 15 residues. V lost 2 bases to trimming and J lost 2 bases; unmatched junction nucleotides: 3.

This clone was detected only once. This chain uses TRBV5-1 with TRBJ2-1; the D is unclear. V lost 1 base and J 5 bases, leaving 13 bases between the germline ends. The CDR3 spans 15 residues. Per the germline V gene, CDR1 is SGHRS and CDR2 is YFSETQ. The CDR3: CASSLTTLYNNEQFF. The CDR3 DNA reads TGCGCCAGCAGCTTGACTACCCTTTACAACAATGAGCAGTTCTTC. The full variable domain, its missing parts supplied by reference TRBV5-1 and TRBJ2-1, is KAGVTQTPRYLIKTRGQQVTLSCSPISGHRSVSWYQQTPGQGLQFLFEYFSETQRNKGNFPGRFSGRQFSNSRSEMNVSTLELGDSALYLCASSLTTLYNNEQFFGPGTRLTVL.

The chain carries TRBV6-5 and TRBJ2-1; D is possibly TRBD1 (6 bases). The CDR3 is 15 residues long. The germline V gene has CDR1 MNHEY and CDR2 SVGAGI. With 2 bases removed from V and 4 bases from J, the gap between germline ends came to 12 bases. CDR3 residues: CASSYMGAPYNEQFF. CDR3 bases: TGTGCCAGCAGTTACATGGGGGCCCCTTACAATGAGCAGTTCTTC.